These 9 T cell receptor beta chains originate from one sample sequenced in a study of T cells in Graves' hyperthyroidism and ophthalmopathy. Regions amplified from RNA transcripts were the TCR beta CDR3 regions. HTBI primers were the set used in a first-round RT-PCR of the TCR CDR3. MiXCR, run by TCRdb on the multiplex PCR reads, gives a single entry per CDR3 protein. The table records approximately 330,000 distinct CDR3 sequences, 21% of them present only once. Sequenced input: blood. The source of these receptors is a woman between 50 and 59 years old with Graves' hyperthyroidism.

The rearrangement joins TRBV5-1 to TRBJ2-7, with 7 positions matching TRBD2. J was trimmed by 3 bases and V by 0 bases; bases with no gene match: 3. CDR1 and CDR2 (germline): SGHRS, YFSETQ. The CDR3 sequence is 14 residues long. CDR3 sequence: CASSLGAGVYEQYF. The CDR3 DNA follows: TGCGCCAGCAGCTTGGGGGCGGGGGTCTACGAGCAGTACTTC.

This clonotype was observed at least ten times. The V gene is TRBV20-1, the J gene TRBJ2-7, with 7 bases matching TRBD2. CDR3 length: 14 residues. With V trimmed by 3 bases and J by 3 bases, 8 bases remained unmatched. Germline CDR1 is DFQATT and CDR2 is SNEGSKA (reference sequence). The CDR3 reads CSASSGTTGYEQYF. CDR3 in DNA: TGCAGTGCTAGCAGCGGGACCACGGGCTACGAGCAGTACTTC.

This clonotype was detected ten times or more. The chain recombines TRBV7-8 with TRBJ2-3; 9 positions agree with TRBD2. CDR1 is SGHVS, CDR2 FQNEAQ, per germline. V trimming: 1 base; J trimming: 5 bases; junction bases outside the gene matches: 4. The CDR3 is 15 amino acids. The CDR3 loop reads CASSLGTSAGDTQYF. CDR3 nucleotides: TGTGCCAGCAGCTTAGGGACTAGCGCAGGAGATACGCAGTATTTT.

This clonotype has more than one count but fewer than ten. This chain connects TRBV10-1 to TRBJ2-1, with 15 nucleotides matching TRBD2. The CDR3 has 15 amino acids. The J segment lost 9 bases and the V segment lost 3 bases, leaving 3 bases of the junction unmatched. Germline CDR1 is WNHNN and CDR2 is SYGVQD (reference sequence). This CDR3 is CASSEAGLAGGEQFF. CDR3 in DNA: TGCGCCAGCAGTGAAGCGGGACTAGCGGGAGGTGAGCAGTTCTTC.

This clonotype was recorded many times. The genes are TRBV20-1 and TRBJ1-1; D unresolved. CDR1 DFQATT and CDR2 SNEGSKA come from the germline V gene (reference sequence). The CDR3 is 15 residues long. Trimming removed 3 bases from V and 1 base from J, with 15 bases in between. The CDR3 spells CSARVVGRPNTEAFF. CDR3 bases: TGCAGTGCTAGGGTAGTAGGGCGTCCGAACACTGAAGCTTTCTTT.

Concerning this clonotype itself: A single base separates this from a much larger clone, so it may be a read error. The CDR3 coding sequence is TGTGCCATCGGAGATAGCGGGGGGGCACTTCGTGAGCAGTTCTTC. Encoded protein: CAIGDSGGALREQFF. This rearrangement joins TRBV10-3 to TRBJ2-1, with 11 bases aligning to TRBD2. With V trimmed by 8 bases and J by 9 bases, 12 bases remained unmatched. Germline CDR1 and CDR2: ENHRY and SYGVKD. The CDR3 extends over 15 amino acids.

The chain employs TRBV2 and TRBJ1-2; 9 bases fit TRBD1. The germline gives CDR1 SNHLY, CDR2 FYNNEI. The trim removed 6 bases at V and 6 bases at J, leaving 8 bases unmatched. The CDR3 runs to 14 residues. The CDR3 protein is CASSRRQGDNGYTF. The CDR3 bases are TGTGCCAGCAGCCGTAGACAGGGGGATAATGGCTACACCTTC.

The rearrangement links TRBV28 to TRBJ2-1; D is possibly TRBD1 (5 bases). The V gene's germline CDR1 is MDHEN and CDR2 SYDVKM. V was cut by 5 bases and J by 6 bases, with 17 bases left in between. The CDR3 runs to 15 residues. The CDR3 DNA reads TGTGCCAGCAGTCTTCCTGGGGCGTTTAGCAATGAGCAGTTCTTC. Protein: CASSLPGAFSNEQFF.

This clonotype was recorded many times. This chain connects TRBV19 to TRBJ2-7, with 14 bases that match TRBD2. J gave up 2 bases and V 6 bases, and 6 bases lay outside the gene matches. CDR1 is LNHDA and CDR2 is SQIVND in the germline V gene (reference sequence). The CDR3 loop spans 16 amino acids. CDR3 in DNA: TGTGCCAGTAGACCGGGACTAGCGGGAGACACCTACGAGCAGTACTTC. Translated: CASRPGLAGDTYEQYF.